Below are 11 T cell receptor beta chains sequenced from a single sample in a study of T cell responses to AZD1222 COVID-19 vaccine. Sequenced by immunoSEQ multiplex PCR; TCRdb stores in-frame clones only, minus some. The sample has around 100,000 clones; approximately 91% are singletons. This sample comprised peripheral blood, obtained on day 0 of AZD1222 vaccination. These receptors were obtained from an adult in good health.

The chain couples TRBV5-1 to TRBJ2-3, with 7 nucleotides matching TRBD2. Trimming removed 1 base from V and 1 base from J; junction bases left unmatched: 9. Germline lookup yields CDR1 SGHRS and CDR2 YFSETQ. CDR3 size: 17 residues. The CDR3 DNA sequence: TGCGCCAGCAGCTTGTACGACCCCGGACTAGGCACAGATACGCAGTATTTT. Its translation is CASSLYDPGLGTDTQYF.

The CDR3 protein is CASSVLETTEAFF. CDR3 bases: TGTGCCAGCAGCGTACTGGAAACCACTGAAGCTTTCTTT. The chain employs TRBV9 and TRBJ1-1; no clear D gene. The CDR3 is 13 amino acids. V shed 1 base and J shed 4 bases, with 8 bases lying between them. Per the germline V gene, CDR1 is SGDLS and CDR2 is YYNGEE.

V is TRBV27 and J is TRBJ2-3; D gene uncertain. The germline CDR1 and CDR2 sequences are MNHEY and SMNVEV (reference sequence). The CDR3 is 12 residues long. Trimming shortened V by 8 bases and J by 4 bases, and 10 bases separated the two germline ends. The CDR3 coding sequence is TGTGCCAGCGGTCTCTTGGCAGATACGCAGTATTTT. As protein: CASGLLADTQYF.

This clone was observed a single time. The chain couples TRBV6-4 to TRBJ2-1, with a weak D call TRBD1 (6 bases). CDR3 size: 15 residues. CDR1 is MRHNA, CDR2 SNTAGT, per germline. V lost 6 bases and J 0 bases, leaving 12 bases between the germline ends. The CDR3 sequence is CASRNRASSYNEQFF. The CDR3 coding sequence is TGTGCCAGCAGAAACAGGGCCAGCTCCTACAATGAGCAGTTCTTC.

This clone was seen only once. The chain links TRBV7-2 to TRBJ2-1; 10 bases map to TRBD2. With V trimmed by 5 bases and J by 6 bases, 7 bases remained unmatched. The CDR3 contains 15 residues. Germline CDR1 and CDR2: SGHTA and FQGNSA. The CDR3 DNA is TGTGCCAGCAGCCCAGGACTAGCGGCTTTCAATGAGCAGTTCTTC. Amino acids: CASSPGLAAFNEQFF.

This rearrangement joins TRBV28 to TRBJ1-2, with 7 bases aligning to TRBD1. The germline gives CDR1 MDHEN, CDR2 SYDVKM. CDR3 length equals 13 residues. The V gene end was trimmed by 6 bases and the J gene end by 2 bases; junction bases not matched to a gene: 3. The CDR3 is CASSLGQNYGYTF. The CDR3 DNA reads as TGTGCCAGCAGCTTGGGACAGAACTATGGCTACACCTTC.

This chain connects TRBV2 to TRBJ2-1; the match to TRBD1 covers 10 bases. In germline, CDR1 is SNHLY, CDR2 FYNNEI. V lost 6 bases to trimming and J lost 11 bases; unmatched junction nucleotides: 13. The CDR3 consists of 15 residues. The CDR3 sequence is CASSPGQGVTLKQFF. The CDR3 DNA reads as TGTGCCAGCAGCCCCGGACAGGGGGTGACTCTCAAGCAGTTCTTC.

The gene calls are TRBV4-2 and TRBJ2-1; D is perhaps TRBD2 (6 bases). The germline gives CDR1 LGHNA, CDR2 YNFKEQ. V lost 0 bases to trimming and J lost 8 bases, with 14 bases between them. This CDR3 is 15 amino acids long. CDR3 amino acids: CASSQDLAGGHEQFF. The CDR3 DNA sequence: TGTGCCAGCAGCCAAGATTTGGCCGGAGGGCATGAGCAGTTCTTC.

The chain links TRBV5-5 to TRBJ2-7, with TRBD1 matching over 7 bases. This CDR3 is built from 15 residues. V was pared by 2 bases and J by 1 base, with 6 bases of the junction left unmatched. Germline loops: CDR1 SGHKS, CDR2 YYEKEE (reference sequence). The chain's CDR3 is CASSFTGALSYEQYF. The CDR3, as DNA: TGTGCCAGCAGCTTTACAGGGGCCCTTTCCTACGAGCAGTACTTC.

This chain connects TRBV5-1 to TRBJ1-2; 7 positions match TRBD1. J gave up 8 bases and V 5 bases, and 6 bases lay outside the gene matches. Germline CDR1 SGHRS, CDR2 YFSETQ. The CDR3 has 12 amino acids. The CDR3 sequence is CASSKGAHGYTF. In DNA form, the CDR3 reads TGCGCCAGCAGTAAGGGGGCTCACGGCTACACCTTC. Together with reference TRBV5-1 and TRBJ1-2, the CDR3 gives the full variable domain: KAGVTQTPRYLIKTRGQQVTLSCSPISGHRSVSWYQQTPGQGLQFLFEYFSETQRNKGNFPGRFSGRQFSNSRSEMNVSTLELGDSALYLCASSKGAHGYTFGSGTRLTVV.

The rearrangement links TRBV4-3 to TRBJ1-2, with D hard to call. The CDR3 length is 14 residues. CDR1 is LGHNA, CDR2 YSLEER, per germline. Trimming took 1 base from V and 7 from J, leaving 13 bases between them. The CDR3 protein is CASSQGDREGGYTF. CDR3 in DNA: TGCGCCAGCAGCCAAGGAGACCGGGAAGGTGGCTACACCTTC.